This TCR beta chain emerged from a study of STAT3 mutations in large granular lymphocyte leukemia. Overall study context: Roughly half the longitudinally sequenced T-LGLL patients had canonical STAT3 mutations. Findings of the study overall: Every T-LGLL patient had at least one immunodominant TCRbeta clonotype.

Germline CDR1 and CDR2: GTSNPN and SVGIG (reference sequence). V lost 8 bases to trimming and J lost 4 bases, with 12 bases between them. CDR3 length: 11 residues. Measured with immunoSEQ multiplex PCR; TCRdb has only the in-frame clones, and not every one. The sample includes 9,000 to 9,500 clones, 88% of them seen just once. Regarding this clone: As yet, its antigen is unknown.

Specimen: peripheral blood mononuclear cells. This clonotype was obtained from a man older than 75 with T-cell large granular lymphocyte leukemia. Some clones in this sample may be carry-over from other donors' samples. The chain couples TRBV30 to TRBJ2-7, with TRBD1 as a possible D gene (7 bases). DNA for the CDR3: TGTGCCGGAGGGGGCCTTTACGAGCAGTACTTC. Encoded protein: CAGGGLYEQYF.